Here is one T cell receptor beta chain with its context. Its target is unknown. This sample is part of a study of cytomegalovirus exposure and HLA in healthy donors. In the study overall: Drawn from HLA-typed donors, 80 million to 100 million unique TCRs were held in an early data release. Study observations and caveats: Diagnosis of cytomegalovirus status made by the classifier reportedly showed high specificity and sensitivity.

The CDR3 has 14 residues. V gave up 2 bases and J gave up 5 bases, with 12 bases separating them. Germline assignment: CDR1 KGHSH and CDR2 LQKENI. The PCR used 60 Vbeta and 13 Jbeta primers. Repertoires were generated with immunoSEQ multiplex PCR, while TCRdb's copy carries only in-frame clones and drops some. The table includes approximately 100,000 clones, over 60% detected once. The chain couples TRBV18 to TRBJ1-1; D unclear. The source of this sequence is a female donor in good health and CMV-seropositive. The specimen was PBMCs. CDR3 amino acids: CASSPSRGGTEAFF. CDR3 bases: TGTGCCAGCTCACCATCGCGGGGAGGGACTGAAGCTTTCTTT.